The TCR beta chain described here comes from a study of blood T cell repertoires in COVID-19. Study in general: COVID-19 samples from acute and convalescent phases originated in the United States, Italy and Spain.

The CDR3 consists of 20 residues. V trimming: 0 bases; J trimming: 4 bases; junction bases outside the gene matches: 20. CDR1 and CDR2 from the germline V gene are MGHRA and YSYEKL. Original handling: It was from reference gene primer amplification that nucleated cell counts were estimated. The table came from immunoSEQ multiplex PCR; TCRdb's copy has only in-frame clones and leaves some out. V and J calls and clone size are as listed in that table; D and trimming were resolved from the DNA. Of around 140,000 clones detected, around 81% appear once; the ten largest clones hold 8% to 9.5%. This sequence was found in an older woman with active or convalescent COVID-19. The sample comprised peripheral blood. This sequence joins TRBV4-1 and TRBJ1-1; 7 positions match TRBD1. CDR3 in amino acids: CASSQDFGFRQGVIGTEAFF. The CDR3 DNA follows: TGCGCCAGCAGCCAAGATTTCGGTTTTAGGCAGGGGGTAATCGGCACTGAAGCTTTCTTT.